This entry lists 17 T cell receptor beta chains sequenced from one sample in a study of breast tumors, draining lymph nodes, adjacent tissues. TCRdb passed the multiplex PCR reads through MiXCR, listing each CDR3 protein once. The sample shows approximately 120,000 distinct CDR3 sequences, over 20% of them seen only once. Breast cancer patients provided tissue from their axillary draining lymph nodes. The sequencing sample was made of axillary lymph node tissue. Every receptor here comes from a female donor with breast cancer. Some clones in this sample may be carry-over from other donors' samples.

The sample holds many counts of this clonotype. The chain combines TRBV18 with TRBJ2-7; D not certain. V dropped 0 bases and J dropped 5 bases, with 8 bases sitting between them. Germline loops: CDR1 KGHSH, CDR2 LQKENI. CDR3 length: 13 amino acids. DNA for the CDR3: TGTGCCAGCTCACCACCGATTGTGAACGAGCAGTACTTC. The encoded protein is CASSPPIVNEQYF.

This clonotype occurred many times. This chain connects TRBV5-1 to TRBJ1-3, with no clear D. This CDR3 is 16 amino acids long. Germline CDR1 reads SGHRS; CDR2 reads YFSETQ. V was pared by 0 bases and J by 0 bases, with 10 bases between. CDR3 residues: CASSLEGPNSGNTIYF. The CDR3 DNA reads as TGCGCCAGCAGCTTGGAAGGGCCAAACTCTGGAAACACCATATATTTT.

Many counts were recorded for this clonotype. The chain joins TRBV24-1 to TRBJ2-1; D call uncertain. Germline V gene sequence: CDR1 KGHDR, CDR2 SFDVKD. CDR3 length: 14 amino acids. The V and J ends lost 1 base and 5 bases respectively, with 8 bases between them. The CDR3 loop reads CATSDFEQNNEQFF. The CDR3 DNA reads as TGTGCCACCAGTGATTTCGAGCAGAACAATGAGCAGTTCTTC.

This clonotype appeared many times. The rearrangement links TRBV30 to TRBJ1-6, with D maybe TRBD1 (5 bases). The CDR3 is 15 amino acids. From germline, CDR1 is GTSNPN and CDR2 SVGIG (reference sequence). The germline V and J ends were trimmed by 2 bases and 8 bases, with 16 bases remaining between them. CDR3 DNA: TGTGCCTGGAGTCCTTGGGGAGGGGTCGATTCACCCCTCCACTTT. Amino acid sequence: CAWSPWGGVDSPLHF.

Worth noting for this clonotype: A single base separates this from a much larger clone, so it may be a read error. This rearrangement joins TRBV5-5 to TRBJ1-2; D might be TRBD1 (5 bases). The germline V gene encodes CDR1 SGHKS and CDR2 YYEKEE (reference sequence). The CDR3 is 17 residues long. The V end was cut by 3 bases, the J end by 5 bases, with 23 bases between. CDR3 in amino acids: CASSWGGRGRSEYGYTF. In DNA, the CDR3 is TGTGCCAGCAGCTGGGGCGGACGGGGAAGATCAGAGTATGGCTACACCTTC.

With regard to this clonotype: Given a much more abundant clone one base away, this may be a read error. J is TRBJ2-7 and V is TRBV19; D might be TRBD2 (6 bases). CDR3 length: 15 residues. CDR1 and CDR2 from the germline V gene are LNHDA and SQIVND (reference sequence). In DNA form, the CDR3 reads TGTGCCAGTAGTCGGCCAGCGGGTGAAAGCTACGAGCGGTACTTC. Protein product: CASSRPAGESYERYF.

As concerns this clonotype: A much larger clone differs from this one at a single base, so this may be a read error. The V and J genes are TRBV20-1 and TRBJ1-3; a weak D match, TRBD1 (6 bases). Germline loops: CDR1 DFQATT, CDR2 SNEGSKA (reference sequence). V lost 2 bases, J lost 0 bases, and 20 bases lay in between. The CDR3 has 18 amino acids. CDR3 sequence (DNA): TGCAGTGCTAGACCACAGGGATGGGGGACCCACTCTGGAAACACCATATATTTT. It specifies CSARPQGWGTHSGNTIYF.

The table lists this clonotype with many counts. V gene TRBV7-2 combines with J gene TRBJ2-2; D is possibly TRBD2 (5 bases). The CDR3 contains 15 residues. Germline assignment: CDR1 SGHTA and CDR2 FQGNSA. V shed 3 bases and J shed 0 bases, with 8 bases lying between them. The chain's CDR3 is CASSFRGANTGELFF. As DNA, the CDR3 is TGTGCCAGCAGCTTCCGGGGAGCGAACACCGGGGAGCTGTTTTTT.

Many counts were recorded for this clonotype. The chain couples TRBV12-5 to TRBJ1-5; D ambiguous. CDR1 LGHNT and CDR2 FRNRAP come from the germline V gene. The CDR3 length is 15 residues. Trimming cost V 9 bases and J 3 bases, with 18 bases left between them. CDR3 DNA sequence: TGTGCTAGGTTCTCAGATCCATGGGACAATCAGCCCCAGCATTTT. Amino acid sequence: CARFSDPWDNQPQHF.

Details on this clonotype: Possible read error: a much larger clone is one base away. The V and J genes are TRBV3-1 and TRBJ1-4, with a possible D match to TRBD1 (5 bases). The CDR3 has 13 residues. Germline lookup yields CDR1 LGHDT and CDR2 YNNKEL (reference sequence). This chain's CDR3 is CAGSQAGGEKLFF. CDR3 sequence (DNA): TGTGCCGGCAGCCAGGCCGGGGGTGAAAAACTGTTTTTT.

This clonotype has only a few counts. The rearrangement uses TRBV3-1 and TRBJ1-2, with 7 bases lining up with TRBD1. The CDR3 extends over 15 amino acids. Germline CDR1 LGHDT, CDR2 YNNKEL (reference sequence). V lost 2 bases, J lost 7 bases, and 10 bases stayed unmatched. This CDR3 reads CASSQRGRGPGGYTF. The CDR3 coding sequence is TGTGCCAGCAGCCAACGCGGGAGGGGGCCAGGTGGCTACACCTTC. Complete variable domain (other parts from reference TRBV3-1 and TRBJ1-2): DTAVSQTPKYLVTQMGNDKSIKCEQNLGHDTMYWYKQDSKKFLKIMFSYNNKELIINETVPNRFSPKSPDKAHLNLHINSLELGDSAVYFCASSQRGRGPGGYTFGSGTRLTVV.

Ten or more counts support this clonotype. This chain uses TRBV27 with TRBJ2-7, with no clear D. V was pared by 0 bases and J by 2 bases, with 8 bases between. The length of the CDR3 is 14 residues. CDR1 and CDR2 (germline): MNHEY, SMNVEV (reference sequence). This chain's CDR3 is CASSLSSPTYEQYF. CDR3 DNA: TGTGCCAGCAGTTTATCGTCGCCAACCTACGAGCAGTACTTC.

This clonotype was recorded at least ten times. This rearrangement joins TRBV12-3 or TRBV12-4 to TRBJ1-2; no firm D call. Trimming stripped 2 bases from V and 2 bases from J, with 6 bases between. The CDR3 spans 13 residues. The CDR3 sequence: CASSLQENYGYTF. CDR3 DNA sequence: TGTGCCAGCAGTTTACAGGAGAACTATGGCTACACCTTC.

This clonotype was detected ten times or more. The chain links TRBV20-1 to TRBJ1-4; 10 bases agree with TRBD1. Germline loops: CDR1 DFQATT, CDR2 SNEGSKA (reference sequence). The CDR3 totals 16 residues. V shed 0 bases and J 10 bases; nucleotides not matched to a gene: 11. DNA of the CDR3: TGCAGTGCTAGAGAAGCCGGGACAGGGGCTCAGGGAAAACTGTTTTTT. Translated: CSAREAGTGAQGKLFF.

This clonotype was recorded many times. The chain carries TRBV6-6 and TRBJ1-3, with TRBD1 identical over 7 bases. Germline CDR1 reads MNHNY; CDR2 reads SVGAGI (reference sequence). V was clipped by 2 bases and J by 2 bases; unmatched bases: 0. The CDR3 has 14 amino acids. CDR3 protein: CASSYTGAGNTIYF. In DNA, the CDR3 is TGTGCCAGCAGTTACACAGGGGCTGGAAACACCATATATTTT.

The chain uses TRBV7-2 and TRBJ1-2, with D perhaps TRBD1 (6 bases). The CDR3 sequence is 14 residues long. V was cut by 5 bases and J by 2 bases, with 12 bases left in between. The V gene's germline CDR1 is SGHTA and CDR2 FQGNSA. The CDR3 region has the DNA TGTGCCAGCAGCCCCGGGGGCTCGAACTATGGCTACACCTTC. Amino acid sequence: CASSPGGSNYGYTF. The full variable domain, its missing parts supplied by reference TRBV7-2 and TRBJ1-2, is GAGVSQSPSNKVTEKGKDVELRCDPISGHTALYWYRQSLGQGLEFLIYFQGNSAPDKSGLPSDRFSAERTGGSVSTLTIQRTQQEDSAVYLCASSPGGSNYGYTFGSGTRLTVV.

About this clonotype itself: A much larger clone lies a single base off, so this may be a read error. V is TRBV2 and J is TRBJ1-6; D is unresolved. CDR1 and CDR2 from the germline V gene are SNHLY and FYNNEI. This CDR3 has 14 amino acids. Between the trimmed V and J ends, which lost 5 bases and 11 bases, there was a span of 16 bases. The CDR3 nucleotides read TGTGCCAGCAGTTTTCTTCTGTTAAATCCACCCCTCCACTTT. Protein sequence: CASSFLLLNPPLHF.